This is a list of T cell receptor beta chains from one sample in a study of control samples from healthy donors and cancer patients. TCRdb's table, derived via immunoSEQ multiplex PCR, lists solely in-frame clones and lacks some. This sample has 150,000 to 180,000 clones; 90% to 95% occur once, and the top ten carry around 5.4%. Sequencing was done on a sample of blood. These receptors were collected from a man aged 40-55 years in good health. CDR3s include the opening cysteine and the closing phenylalanine or tryptophan. D genes are given only for firm matches. Rows may omit the clone size; those that give it use once, few, many or a size class.

CDR3 length	V gene	D gene	J gene	clone size	CDR3 protein	CDR3 DNA
15	TRBV5-8	TRBD1	TRBJ1-5	-	CASSLGNRGGQPQHF	TGTGCCAGCAGCCTTGGCAACAGGGGTGGACAGCCCCAGCATTTT
12	TRBV13	-	TRBJ1-5	-	CASSLSNQPQHF	TGTGCCAGCAGCTTGAGCAATCAGCCCCAGCATTTT
10	TRBV20-1	-	TRBJ1-1	-	CSARASEAFF	TGCAGTGCAAGGGCGAGCGAAGCTTTCTTT
13	TRBV6-6	-	TRBJ1-1	-	CASSYGKNTEAFF	TGTGCCAGCAGTTACGGCAAGAACACTGAAGCTTTCTTT
14	TRBV7-8	TRBD1	TRBJ1-2	-	CASSTSTGGEGYTF	TGTGCCAGCAGCACCTCGACAGGGGGCGAAGGCTACACCTTC
15	TRBV6-8	-	TRBJ1-3	-	CASKPDGGSGNTIYF	TGTGCCAGCAAGCCCGACGGGGGCTCTGGAAACACCATATATTTT
14	TRBV4-3	-	TRBJ1-5	-	CASSQDSVNQPQHF	TGCGCCAGCAGCCAAGATTCGGTAAATCAACCCCAGCATTTT
15	TRBV27	-	TRBJ2-2	-	CASSLDTGRGGELFF	TGTGCCAGCAGTTTAGACACAGGGAGAGGCGGGGAGCTGTTTTTT
15	TRBV7-2	TRBD2	TRBJ2-7	-	CASSLGSGAVYEQYF	TGTGCCAGCAGCTTAGGTAGCGGGGCCGTTTACGAGCAGTACTTC
14	TRBV28	TRBD1	TRBJ1-4	-	CASSPRDRNEKLFF	TGTGCCAGCAGTCCCCGGGACAGGAATGAAAAACTGTTTTTT
19	TRBV5-1	TRBD1	TRBJ2-6	-	CASSLQLGTGESGANVLTF	TGCGCCAGCAGCTTACAATTAGGGACAGGGGAGTCTGGGGCCAACGTCCTGACTTTC
16	TRBV28	-	TRBJ1-4	-	CASSRSGGGTNEKLFF	TGTGCCAGCAGCCGCTCGGGCGGCGGAACTAATGAAAAACTGTTTTTT
14	TRBV12-5	TRBD1	TRBJ1-1	-	CASGLGTGNTEAFF	TGTGCTAGTGGTTTGGGGACAGGCAACACTGAAGCTTTCTTT
18	TRBV28	-	TRBJ2-3	once	CASSSHGVRPGGTDTQYF	TGTGCCAGCAGCTCTCACGGGGTACGCCCCGGGGGCACAGATACGCAGTATTTT
13	TRBV19	-	TRBJ2-2	-	CASSPGYFGELFF	TGTGCCAGTAGTCCCGGTTACTTCGGGGAGCTGTTTTTT
16	TRBV19	TRBD2	TRBJ2-1	few	CASSSTGTSGTNEQFF	TGTGCCAGTAGTAGCACCGGGACTAGCGGGACCAATGAGCAGTTCTTC
14	TRBV9	-	TRBJ1-6	-	CASSVGGSRSPLHF	TGTGCCAGCAGCGTAGGAGGGAGCAGGTCACCCCTCCACTTT
13	TRBV27	-	TRBJ1-1	-	CASRDPGGMVAFF	TGTGCCAGCAGGGACCCGGGAGGAATGGTCGCTTTCTTT
13	TRBV10-1	-	TRBJ2-7	-	CASSGPSSYEQYF	TGCGCCAGCAGTGGGCCATCTTCCTACGAGCAGTACTTC
14	TRBV19	-	TRBJ2-7	-	CASSIGDGDYEQYF	TGTGCCAGTAGTATAGGGGACGGAGACTACGAGCAGTACTTC
17	TRBV11-2	-	TRBJ1-1	-	CASRSGRDRVMNTEAFF	TGTGCCAGCAGAAGTGGCCGGGATAGGGTGATGAACACTGAAGCTTTCTTT
12	TRBV11-2	-	TRBJ2-7	-	CASSLDRGEQYF	TGTGCCAGCAGCTTAGATCGCGGCGAGCAGTACTTC
12	TRBV19	-	TRBJ2-1	-	CASSPQGYEQFF	TGTGCCAGTAGTCCACAGGGCTATGAGCAGTTCTTC
15	TRBV19	TRBD1	TRBJ1-4	-	CASRGPGQGMEKLFF	TGTGCCAGTCGAGGGCCGGGACAGGGGATGGAAAAACTGTTTTTT
14	TRBV18	-	TRBJ1-2	-	CASSPGRAGYGYTF	TGTGCCAGCTCACCGGGCAGGGCCGGTTATGGCTACACCTTC
16	TRBV6-6	-	TRBJ2-7	-	CASTLNGAAAAYEQYF	TGTGCCAGCACACTCAACGGGGCGGCGGCGGCCTACGAGCAGTACTTC
14	TRBV10-1	-	TRBJ2-2	-	CASRLNRATGELFF	TGCGCCAGCAGACTTAACCGGGCCACCGGGGAGCTGTTTTTT
13	TRBV4-1	TRBD1	TRBJ2-4	once	CASSQGQGDIQYF	TGCGCCAGCAGCCAAGGACAGGGGGACATTCAGTACTTC
16	TRBV6-1	TRBD1	TRBJ1-3	-	CASSEGTGGIGNTIYF	TGTGCCAGCAGTGAAGGGACAGGGGGAATTGGAAACACCATATATTTT
15	TRBV27	TRBD1	TRBJ2-7	-	CASSLRTGGINEQYF	TGTGCCAGCAGTCTTCGGACAGGGGGCATCAACGAGCAGTACTTC
15	TRBV24-1	-	TRBJ2-3	-	CATSPRTASTDTQYF	TGTGCCACCAGCCCCCGGACGGCTAGCACAGATACGCAGTATTTT
14	TRBV2	-	TRBJ1-5	-	CASSDLAGSQPQHF	TGTGCCAGCAGTGACCTCGCAGGGAGTCAGCCCCAGCATTTT